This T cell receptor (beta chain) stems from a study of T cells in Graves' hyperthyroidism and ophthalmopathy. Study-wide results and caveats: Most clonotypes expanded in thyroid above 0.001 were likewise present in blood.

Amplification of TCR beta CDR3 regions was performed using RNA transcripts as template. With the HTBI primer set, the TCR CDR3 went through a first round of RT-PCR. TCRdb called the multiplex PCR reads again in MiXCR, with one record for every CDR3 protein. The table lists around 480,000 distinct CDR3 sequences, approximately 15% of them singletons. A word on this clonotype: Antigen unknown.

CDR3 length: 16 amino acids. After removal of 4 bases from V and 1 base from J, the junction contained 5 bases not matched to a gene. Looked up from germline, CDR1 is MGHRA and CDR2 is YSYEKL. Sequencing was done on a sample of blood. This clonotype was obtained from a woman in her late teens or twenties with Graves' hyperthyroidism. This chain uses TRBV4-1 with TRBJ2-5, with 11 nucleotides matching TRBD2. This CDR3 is CASSLSSGRFQETQYF. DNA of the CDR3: TGCGCCAGCAGCCTATCTAGCGGGAGGTTCCAAGAGACCCAGTACTTC.